A selection of T cell receptor beta chains follows, all from one sample in a study of T cells in localized non-small cell lung cancer. Using immunoSEQ multiplex PCR, the repertoire was profiled, and TCRdb retains in-frame clones only, with some absent. The sample records nearly 40,000 clones, 70% to 90% being singletons. Sequencing was performed on peripheral blood, taken before any cancer treatment. These receptors were collected from a man aged 18 to 50 with stage I lung adenocarcinoma. CDR3s include the opening cysteine and the closing phenylalanine or tryptophan. Fields, in order: clone size, J gene, D gene, V gene, CDR3 DNA, CDR3 protein. A D gene is named only where the DNA matches it firmly. The size of a clone is reported for some rows only, either as once, few or many, or as a class for expanded clones.

. | TRBJ2-3 | TRBD2 | TRBV19 | TGTGCCAGTAGAGGGATGGCGGGGGGGCCCGATACGCAGTATTTT | CASRGMAGGPDTQYF
. | TRBJ2-3 | . | TRBV7-3 | TGTGCCAGCAGCTCCGATGGTGGCACAGATACGCAGTATTTT | CASSSDGGTDTQYF
once | TRBJ2-7 | . | TRBV6-5 | TGTGCCAGCAGTCCCCCTGGTAGGGCCAACGACGAGCAGTACTTC | CASSPPGRANDEQYF
. | TRBJ2-3 | TRBD2 | TRBV4-3 | TGCGCCAGCAGCCAAGATCCGGGAGGGGACACAGATACGCAGTATTTT | CASSQDPGGDTDTQYF
once | TRBJ2-7 | TRBD1 | TRBV2 | TGTGCCAGCAGTGACCGGACAGGGTTTTACGAGCAGTACTTC | CASSDRTGFYEQYF
. | TRBJ2-4 | . | TRBV4-1 | TGCGCCAGCAGCCAAGGACAGGCGGACGGAAACATTCAGTACTTC | CASSQGQADGNIQYF
. | TRBJ2-7 | . | TRBV6-5 | TGTGCCAGCAGTTACTCAGCAGGGGCCTCCTACGAGCAGTACTTC | CASSYSAGASYEQYF
. | TRBJ2-2 | . | TRBV11-2 | TGTGCCAGCAGCCCCCAGAGGGCGGTGGGCGGGGAGCTGTTTTTT | CASSPQRAVGGELFF
. | TRBJ1-1 | TRBD1 | TRBV5-4 | TGTGCCAGCAGCTTGATTCCACGACAGGGATGGTCTGAAGCTTTCTTT | CASSLIPRQGWSEAFF
. | TRBJ1-1 | . | TRBV6-5 | TGTGCCAGCAGTAAGTCGGGAGGGACTGAAGCTTTCTTT | CASSKSGGTEAFF
. | TRBJ2-7 | TRBD2 | TRBV28 | TGTGCCAGCAGTTTCCCTACGGGACTAGCGGTGAGCTCCTACGAGCAGTACTTC | CASSFPTGLAVSSYEQYF
. | TRBJ2-7 | . | TRBV28 | TGTGCCAGCTTGGACAGCCCCACTAAAAAAACCTACGAGCAGTACTTC | CASLDSPTKKTYEQYF
. | TRBJ2-7 | TRBD2 | TRBV5-1 | TGCGCCAGCAGCTCCTCGGGGGGGGCTTACGAGCAGTACTTC | CASSSSGGAYEQYF
. | TRBJ2-7 | TRBD1 | TRBV11-2 | TGTGCCAGCAGCTTAGGGGACAGTCTTTCCTACGAGCAGTACTTC | CASSLGDSLSYEQYF
. | TRBJ1-1 | . | TRBV4-3 | TGCGCCAGCAGCCAAGTTGCGAACACTGAAGCTTTCTTT | CASSQVANTEAFF
. | TRBJ1-5 | . | TRBV19 | TGTGCCAGTAGAACTACCTCGACAGGTGTAACAGGGAGCAATCAGCCCCAGCATTTT | CASRTTSTGVTGSNQPQHF
. | TRBJ2-7 | . | TRBV6-6 | TGTGCCAGCAGTCCTGACAGGTACGAGCAGTACTTC | CASSPDRYEQYF
. | TRBJ2-5 | TRBD1 | TRBV30 | TGTGCCTGGACTGGGACAGGGCAAGAGACCCAGTACTTC | CAWTGTGQETQYF
. | TRBJ2-5 | TRBD2 | TRBV7-9 | TGTGCCAGCAGCTTACAAAAGGGTAGCGGGGCCGCACAAGAGACCCAGTACTTC | CASSLQKGSGAAQETQYF
. | TRBJ2-3 | . | TRBV7-2 | TGTGCCAGCAGCTCGTCAGGTTCTCAGTATTTT | CASSSSGSQYF
. | TRBJ1-6 | . | TRBV6-5 | TGTGCCAGCAGTTACCGGTACGGGTATAATTCACCCCTCCACTTT | CASSYRYGYNSPLHF
. | TRBJ2-1 | . | TRBV28 | TGTGCCAGCAGTTGGGACAGCGGGAACTCCTACAATGAGCAGTTCTTC | CASSWDSGNSYNEQFF
. | TRBJ1-1 | . | TRBV5-1 | TGCGCCAGCACCAAGGACAGTCCCCTTATGAACACTGAAGCTTTCTTT | CASTKDSPLMNTEAFF
. | TRBJ2-3 | . | TRBV7-3 | TGTGCCAGCAGCTTATCTAGCACAGATACGCAGTATTTT | CASSLSSTDTQYF
. | TRBJ2-7 | TRBD1 | TRBV25-1 | TGTGCCAGCAGTGTTGGACAGGGCGTGCAGGAGCAGTACTTC | CASSVGQGVQEQYF
. | TRBJ2-7 | . | TRBV6-5 | TGTGCCAGCAGTTACTCAGGGGAGTCCTACGAGCAGTACTTC | CASSYSGESYEQYF
once | TRBJ1-2 | . | TRBV7-2 | TGTGCCAGCAGCCCCCGGGGCCGGGGGCGGGTTGGGGATGGCTACACCTTC | CASSPRGRGRVGDGYTF
. | TRBJ2-3 | . | TRBV7-2 | TGTGCCAGCAGCTTATATACGGGCTCGGCCACAGATACGCAGTATTTT | CASSLYTGSATDTQYF
. | TRBJ2-3 | . | TRBV7-2 | TGTGCCAGCAGCTTAGGATGGGCTGGGGCAGATACGCAGTATTTT | CASSLGWAGADTQYF
. | TRBJ2-2 | . | TRBV5-4 | TGTGCCAGCAGCTTGCAGGGCAGTCACACCGGGGAGCTGTTTTTT | CASSLQGSHTGELFF
. | TRBJ2-1 | . | TRBV7-7 | TGTGCCAGCAGCTTAGCAGGGGTAGGAGATGGGCAGTTCTTC | CASSLAGVGDGQFF
. | TRBJ2-7 | TRBD2 | TRBV9 | TGTGCCAGCAGCGCAACCCAAGGACTAGCGGGGAACGAGCAGTACTTC | CASSATQGLAGNEQYF
. | TRBJ2-4 | TRBD1 | TRBV6-5 | TGTGCCAGCAGTTGGCGACAGGGTCTAGCCAAAAACATTCAGTACTTC | CASSWRQGLAKNIQYF
. | TRBJ1-6 | . | TRBV5-8 | TGTGCCAGCAGCTTGATAGGGTACGATAATTCACCCCTCCACTTT | CASSLIGYDNSPLHF